A single sample gave rise to the 5 T cell receptor beta chains below, sequenced in a study of Ad26.COV2.S vaccination and SARS-CoV-2 variants. Treatment specified: about 20 received Ad26.COV2.S at low or high dose, single or two shots; roughly 5 received placebo; per-sample allocation not given. Sampling took place 63 days after the first vaccine or placebo injection. The repertoire was sequenced with immunoSEQ multiplex PCR; TCRdb's copy has only in-frame clones and lacks some. This sample yields about 240,000 clones, of which approximately 88% are seen a single time; roughly 10% belongs to the top ten. This material consisted of peripheral blood, taken in a trial of Ad26.COV2.S vaccine versus placebo. The source is a person between 18 and 59 years old who received the Ad26.COV2.S COVID-19 vaccine or a placebo.

Here the CDR3 reads CASSVGTSGRFVYEQYF. DNA for the CDR3: TGTGCCAGCAGCGTAGGGACTAGCGGGAGGTTTGTATACGAGCAGTACTTC. The chain couples TRBV9 to TRBJ2-7; 14 bases are a match to TRBD2. The V gene end was trimmed by 0 bases and the J gene end by 4 bases; junction bases not matched to a gene: 6. This CDR3 spans 17 amino acids. Germline loops: CDR1 SGDLS, CDR2 YYNGEE.

The rearrangement uses TRBV19 and TRBJ2-1, with D perhaps given as TRBD1 or TRBD2 (5 bases each). The CDR3 has 13 residues. Germline CDR1 LNHDA, CDR2 SQIVND (reference sequence). Trimming pared 5 bases from V and 7 bases from J, leaving 12 bases between. DNA for the CDR3: TGTGCCAGTAGTTTCCTTGGGGGTAATGAGCAGTTCTTC. Amino acid sequence: CASSFLGGNEQFF.

The chain is built from TRBV5-1 and TRBJ2-5, with 11 positions matching TRBD2. Germline V gene data show CDR1 as SGHRS and CDR2 as YFSETQ. This CDR3 region has 19 residues. J was trimmed by 5 bases and V by 0 bases; bases with no gene match: 15. Here the CDR3 DNA reads TGCGCCAGCAGCTTGGTCGTGATAGCGGGGGGGCCTTTGCGGGAGACCCAGTACTTC. Its translation: CASSLVVIAGGPLRETQYF.

The chain couples TRBV3-1 (or the pseudogene TRBV3-2) to TRBJ2-7; weak D call: TRBD1 (5 bases). The CDR3 is made up of 14 amino acids. Trimming removed 4 bases at V and 3 bases at J, with 13 bases between. Germline CDR1 is LGHDT and CDR2 is YNNKEL (reference sequence). This chain's CDR3 is CASSPFRAVYEQYF. The CDR3 DNA follows: TGTGCCAGCAGCCCTTTCAGGGCCGTCTACGAGCAGTACTTC.

The V gene is TRBV6-5, the J gene TRBJ2-5; 7 bases agree with TRBD1. The CDR3 contains 14 residues. Germline CDR1 and CDR2: MNHEY and SVGAGI. J gave up 4 bases and V 4 bases, and 6 bases lay outside the gene matches. Here the CDR3 reads CASSSPRQGETQYF. CDR3 DNA sequence: TGTGCCAGCAGTTCACCGCGACAGGGAGAGACCCAGTACTTC.